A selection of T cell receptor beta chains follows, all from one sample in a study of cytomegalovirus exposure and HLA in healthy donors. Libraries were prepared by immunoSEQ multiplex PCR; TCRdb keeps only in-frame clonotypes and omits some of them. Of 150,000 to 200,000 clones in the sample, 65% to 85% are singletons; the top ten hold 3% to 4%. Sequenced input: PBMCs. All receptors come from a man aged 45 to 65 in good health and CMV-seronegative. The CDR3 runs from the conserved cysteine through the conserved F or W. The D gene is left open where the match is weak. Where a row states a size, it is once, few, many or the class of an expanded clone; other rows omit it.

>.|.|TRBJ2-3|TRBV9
CASSGPLGLNTQYF
TGTGCCAGCAGCGGGCCGCTAGGACTAAATACGCAGTATTTT
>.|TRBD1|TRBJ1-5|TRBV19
CASRQGAIQPQHF
TGTGCCAGTCGCCAGGGGGCGATTCAGCCCCAGCATTTT
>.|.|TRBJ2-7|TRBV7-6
CASSHERANEQYF
TGTGCCAGCAGCCACGAGAGGGCGAACGAGCAGTACTTC
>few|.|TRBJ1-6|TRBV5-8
CASSFGSAAANSPLHF
TGTGCCAGCAGCTTTGGCTCGGCAGCGGCAAATTCACCCCTCCACTTT
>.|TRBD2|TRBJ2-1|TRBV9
CASSVGGGMEQFF
TGTGCCAGCAGCGTAGGGGGGGGGATGGAGCAGTTCTTC
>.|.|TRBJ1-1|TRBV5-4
CASTLGQGTEAFF
TGTGCCAGCACCTTGGGGCAGGGCACTGAAGCTTTCTTT
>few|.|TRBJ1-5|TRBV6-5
CASSYSSQGKQPQHF
TGTGCCAGCAGTTACTCGAGTCAGGGTAAACAGCCCCAGCATTTT
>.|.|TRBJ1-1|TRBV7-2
CASSFSGGQGAEAFF
TGTGCCAGCAGCTTCTCGGGAGGGCAGGGAGCTGAAGCTTTCTTT
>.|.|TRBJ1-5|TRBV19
CASSTRGGREYYQPQHF
TGTGCCAGTAGTACAAGGGGGGGACGGGAATACTACCAGCCCCAGCATTTT
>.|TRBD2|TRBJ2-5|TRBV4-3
CASSQGGGAFAGTQYF
TGCGCCAGCAGCCAGGGCGGGGGAGCCTTCGCAGGGACCCAGTACTTC
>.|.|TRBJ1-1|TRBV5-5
CASSLGQQGTRGYWNTEAFF
TGTGCCAGCAGCTTGGGACAACAAGGGACAAGGGGGTATTGGAACACTGAAGCTTTCTTT
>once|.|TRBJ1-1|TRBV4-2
CASSQRRVENTEAFF
TGTGCCAGCAGCCAAAGACGGGTGGAGAACACTGAAGCTTTCTTT
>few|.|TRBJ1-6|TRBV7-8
CASSSLRRGENSPLHF
TGTGCCAGCAGCTCGCTCCGCAGGGGAGAGAATTCACCCCTCCACTTT
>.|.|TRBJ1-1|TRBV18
CASTGEAFF
TGTGCCAGCACAGGTGAAGCTTTCTTT
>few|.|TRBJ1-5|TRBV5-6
CASSDRAGGGQPQHF
TGTGCCAGCAGCGATCGGGCGGGAGGAGGGCAGCCCCAGCATTTT
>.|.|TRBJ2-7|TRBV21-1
CASSTGLAGAHYEQYF
TGTGCCAGCAGCACCGGACTAGCGGGGGCCCACTACGAGCAGTACTTC
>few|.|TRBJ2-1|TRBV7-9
CASSFTWEQFF
TGTGCCAGCAGCTTTACATGGGAGCAGTTCTTC
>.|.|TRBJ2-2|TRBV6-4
CASSLFPDLNTGELFF
TGTGCCAGCAGTTTGTTCCCAGATTTAAACACCGGGGAGCTGTTTTTT
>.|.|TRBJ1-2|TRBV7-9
CSSSPSEADGYTF
TGTTCCAGCAGCCCTTCGGAGGCGGATGGCTACACCTTC
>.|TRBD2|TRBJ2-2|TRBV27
CASSLWGGGATGELFF
TGTGCCAGCAGTTTATGGGGCGGGGGGGCAACCGGGGAGCTGTTTTTT
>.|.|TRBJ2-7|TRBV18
CASSPSRAYEQYF
TGTGCCAGCTCACCTTCCAGGGCCTACGAGCAGTACTTC
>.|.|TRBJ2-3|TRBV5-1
CASSLEGRGRTDTQYF
TGCGCCAGCAGCTTGGAGGGGCGGGGAAGAACAGATACGCAGTATTTT
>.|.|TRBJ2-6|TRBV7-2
CASSPRTSRYSGANVLTF
TGTGCCAGCAGCCCCAGGACTTCAAGATACTCTGGGGCCAACGTCCTGACTTTC
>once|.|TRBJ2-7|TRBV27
CASSLVGGNKQYF
TGTGCCAGCAGTTTAGTAGGGGGTAATAAGCAGTACTTC